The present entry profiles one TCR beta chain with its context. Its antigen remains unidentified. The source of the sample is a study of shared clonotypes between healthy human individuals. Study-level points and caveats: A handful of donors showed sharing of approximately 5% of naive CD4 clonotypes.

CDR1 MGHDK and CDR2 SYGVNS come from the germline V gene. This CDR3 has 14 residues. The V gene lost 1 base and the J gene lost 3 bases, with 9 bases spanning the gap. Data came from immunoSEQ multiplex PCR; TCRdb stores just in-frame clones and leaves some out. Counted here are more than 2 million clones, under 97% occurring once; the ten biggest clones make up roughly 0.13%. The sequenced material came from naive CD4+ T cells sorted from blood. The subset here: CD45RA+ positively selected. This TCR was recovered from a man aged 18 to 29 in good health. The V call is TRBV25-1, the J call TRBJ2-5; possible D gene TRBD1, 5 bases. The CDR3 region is CASSEFRGKETQYF. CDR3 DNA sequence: TGTGCCAGCAGTGAATTTAGGGGAAAAGAGACCCAGTACTTC. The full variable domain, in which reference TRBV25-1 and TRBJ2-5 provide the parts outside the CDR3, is EADIYQTPRYLVIGTGKKITLECSQTMGHDKMYWYQQDPGMELHLIHYSYGVNSTEKGDLSSESTVSRIRTEHFPLTLESARPSHTSQYLCASSEFRGKETQYFGPGTRLLVL.